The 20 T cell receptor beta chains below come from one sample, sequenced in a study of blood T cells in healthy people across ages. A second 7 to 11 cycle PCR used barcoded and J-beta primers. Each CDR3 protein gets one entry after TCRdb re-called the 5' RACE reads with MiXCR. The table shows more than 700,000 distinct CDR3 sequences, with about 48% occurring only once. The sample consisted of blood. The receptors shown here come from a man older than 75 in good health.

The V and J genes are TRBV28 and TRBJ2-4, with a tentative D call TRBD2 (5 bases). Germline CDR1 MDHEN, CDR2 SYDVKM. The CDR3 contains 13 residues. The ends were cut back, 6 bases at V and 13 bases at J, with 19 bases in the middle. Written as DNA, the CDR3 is TGTGCCAGCAGGGAAAGCCTCCCCGGGGAGCAGTACTTC. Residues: CASRESLPGEQYF.

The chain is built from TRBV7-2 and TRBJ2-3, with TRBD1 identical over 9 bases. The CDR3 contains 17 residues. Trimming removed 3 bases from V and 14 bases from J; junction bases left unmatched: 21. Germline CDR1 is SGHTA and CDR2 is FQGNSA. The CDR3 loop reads CASSLERQGVWGRYAYF. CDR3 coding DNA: TGTGCCAGCAGCTTGGAAAGACAGGGGGTTTGGGGCAGATACGCGTATTTT.

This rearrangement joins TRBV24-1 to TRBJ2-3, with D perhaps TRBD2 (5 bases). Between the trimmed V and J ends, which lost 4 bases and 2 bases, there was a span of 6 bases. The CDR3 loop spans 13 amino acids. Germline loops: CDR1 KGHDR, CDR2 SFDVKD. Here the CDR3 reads CATSETITDTQYF. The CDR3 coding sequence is TGTGCCACCAGTGAGACTATCACAGATACGCAGTATTTT.

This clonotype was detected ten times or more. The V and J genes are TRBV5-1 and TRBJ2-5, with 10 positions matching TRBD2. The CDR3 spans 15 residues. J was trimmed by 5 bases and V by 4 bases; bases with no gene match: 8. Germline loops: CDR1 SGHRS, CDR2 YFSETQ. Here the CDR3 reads CASSGTSGNIETQYF. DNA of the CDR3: TGCGCCAGCAGCGGCACTAGCGGGAACATTGAGACCCAGTACTTC. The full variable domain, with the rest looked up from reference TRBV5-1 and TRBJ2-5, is KAGVTQTPRYLIKTRGQQVTLSCSPISGHRSVSWYQQTPGQGLQFLFEYFSETQRNKGNFPGRFSGRQFSNSRSEMNVSTLELGDSALYLCASSGTSGNIETQYFGPGTRLLVL.

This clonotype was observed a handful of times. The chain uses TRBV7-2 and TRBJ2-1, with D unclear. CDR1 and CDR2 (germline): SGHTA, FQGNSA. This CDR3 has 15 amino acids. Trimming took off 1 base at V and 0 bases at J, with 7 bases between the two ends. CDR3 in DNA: TGTGCCAGCAGCTTAGTGAAGAGCTCCTACAATGAGCAGTTCTTC. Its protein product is CASSLVKSSYNEQFF.

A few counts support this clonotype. CDR3 in amino acids: CASSPEGDGYNEQFF. The CDR3 coding sequence is TGTGCCAGCAGCCCGGAGGGGGACGGCTACAATGAGCAGTTCTTC. The J gene is TRBJ2-1, the V gene TRBV7-9; either TRBD1 or TRBD2 may supply D (6 bases each). V was cut by 5 bases and J by 3 bases, with 14 bases left in between. The CDR3 runs to 15 residues. The V gene's germline CDR1 is SEHNR and CDR2 FQNEAQ (reference sequence).

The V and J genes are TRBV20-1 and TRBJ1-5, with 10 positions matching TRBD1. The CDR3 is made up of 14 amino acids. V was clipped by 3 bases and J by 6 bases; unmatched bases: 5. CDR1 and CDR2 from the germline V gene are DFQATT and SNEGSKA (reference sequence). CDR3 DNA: TGCAGTGCTAGGCCCCGGACAGGGGGTCAGCCCCAGCATTTT. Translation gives CSARPRTGGQPQHF.

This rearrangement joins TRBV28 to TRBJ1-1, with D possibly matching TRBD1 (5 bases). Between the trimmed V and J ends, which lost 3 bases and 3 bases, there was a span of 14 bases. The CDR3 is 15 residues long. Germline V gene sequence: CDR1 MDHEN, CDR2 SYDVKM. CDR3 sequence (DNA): TGTGCCAGCAGTTTGGGACCGGGAGGATACACTGAAGCTTTCTTT. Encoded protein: CASSLGPGGYTEAFF.

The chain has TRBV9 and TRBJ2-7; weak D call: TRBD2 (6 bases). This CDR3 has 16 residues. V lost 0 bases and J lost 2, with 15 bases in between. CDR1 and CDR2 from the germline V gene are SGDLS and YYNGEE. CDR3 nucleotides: TGTGCCAGCAGCGTAGGAGGGACGGGACTTACCTACGAGCAGTACTTC. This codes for CASSVGGTGLTYEQYF.

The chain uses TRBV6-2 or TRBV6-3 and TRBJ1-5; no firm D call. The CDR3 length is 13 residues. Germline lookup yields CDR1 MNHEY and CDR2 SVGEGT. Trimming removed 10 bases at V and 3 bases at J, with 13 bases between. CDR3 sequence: CATTGPNNQPQHF. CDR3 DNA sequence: TGTGCCACAACCGGGCCAAACAATCAGCCCCAGCATTTT.

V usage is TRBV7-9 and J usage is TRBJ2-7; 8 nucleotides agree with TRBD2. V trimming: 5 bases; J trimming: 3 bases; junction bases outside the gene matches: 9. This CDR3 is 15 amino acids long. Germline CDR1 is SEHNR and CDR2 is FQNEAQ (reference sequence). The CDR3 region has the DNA TGTGCCAGCAGCACGTCAACCAGCGGGAGCTACGAGCAGTACTTC. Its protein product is CASSTSTSGSYEQYF.

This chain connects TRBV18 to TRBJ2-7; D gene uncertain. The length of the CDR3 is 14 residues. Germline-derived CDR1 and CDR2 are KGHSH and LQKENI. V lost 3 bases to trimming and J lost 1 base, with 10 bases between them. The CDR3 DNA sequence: TGTGCCAGCTCACCGGGTCTACAGTCCTACGAGCAGTACTTC. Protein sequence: CASSPGLQSYEQYF.

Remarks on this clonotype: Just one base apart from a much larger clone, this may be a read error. The CDR3 region has the DNA TGCAGCGTTGGTTTGACAGGGGGCAACTCTGGGGCCAACGCCCTGACTTTC. As protein: CSVGLTGGNSGANALTF. V usage is TRBV29-1 and J usage is TRBJ2-6, with TRBD1 matching over 10 bases. The germline CDR1 and CDR2 sequences are SQVTM and ANQGSEA. The CDR3 length is 17 residues.

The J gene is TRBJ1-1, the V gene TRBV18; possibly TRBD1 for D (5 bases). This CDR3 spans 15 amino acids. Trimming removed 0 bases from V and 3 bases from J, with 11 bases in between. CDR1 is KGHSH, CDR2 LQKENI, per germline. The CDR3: CASSPPEGVDTEAFF. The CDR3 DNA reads TGTGCCAGCTCACCACCGGAAGGGGTAGACACTGAAGCTTTCTTT.

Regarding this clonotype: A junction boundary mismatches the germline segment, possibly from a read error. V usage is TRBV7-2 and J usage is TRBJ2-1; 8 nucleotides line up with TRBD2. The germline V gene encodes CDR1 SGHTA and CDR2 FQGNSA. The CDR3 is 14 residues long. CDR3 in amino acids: CASSPVGLGDERFF. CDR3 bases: TGTGCCAGCAGCCCTGTGGGACTAGGAGATGAGCGGTTCTTC.

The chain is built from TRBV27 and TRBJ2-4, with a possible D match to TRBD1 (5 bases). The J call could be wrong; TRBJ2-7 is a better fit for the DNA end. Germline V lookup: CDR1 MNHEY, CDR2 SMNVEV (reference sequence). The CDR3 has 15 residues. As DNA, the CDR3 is TGTGCCAGCAGTTTAGGGGCGAACTCCCGGTACGAGCAGTACTTC. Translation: CASSLGANSRYEQYF.

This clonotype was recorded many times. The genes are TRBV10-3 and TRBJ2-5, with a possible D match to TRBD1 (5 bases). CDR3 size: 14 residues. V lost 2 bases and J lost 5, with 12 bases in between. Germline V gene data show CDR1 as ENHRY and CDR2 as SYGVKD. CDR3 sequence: CAISEPDMIETQYF. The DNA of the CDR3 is TGTGCCATCAGTGAGCCGGACATGATCGAGACCCAGTACTTC.

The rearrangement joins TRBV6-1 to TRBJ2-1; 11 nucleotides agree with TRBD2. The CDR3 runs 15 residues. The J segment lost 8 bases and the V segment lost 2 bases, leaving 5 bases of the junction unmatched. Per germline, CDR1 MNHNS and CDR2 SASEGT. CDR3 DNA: TGTGCCAGCAGTGAACTACTAGCGGGAGTGGATGAGCAGTTCTTC. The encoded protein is CASSELLAGVDEQFF.

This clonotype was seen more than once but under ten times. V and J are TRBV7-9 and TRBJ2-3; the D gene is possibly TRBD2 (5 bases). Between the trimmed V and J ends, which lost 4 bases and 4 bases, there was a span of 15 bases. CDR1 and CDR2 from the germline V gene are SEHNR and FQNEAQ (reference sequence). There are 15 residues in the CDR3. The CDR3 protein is CASSSLPGMADTQYF. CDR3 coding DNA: TGTGCCAGCAGCTCCCTTCCCGGGATGGCAGATACGCAGTATTTT.

The CDR3 loop reads CASSSEGQISDYTF. DNA for the CDR3: TGCGCCAGCAGCTCGGAGGGACAGATCAGCGACTACACCTTC. The gene calls are TRBV5-1 and TRBJ1-2, with TRBD1 matching over 7 bases. The V gene's germline CDR1 is SGHRS and CDR2 YFSETQ. This CDR3 is 14 amino acids long. J was trimmed by 10 bases and V by 3 bases; bases with no gene match: 12.